The rows below give T cell receptor beta chains drawn from one sample of a study of identical twins. Via MiXCR, TCRdb re-called the 5' RACE reads, giving one row per CDR3 protein. The sample has 690,000 or so distinct CDR3 sequences; under 9% are singletons. These data also featured in a second study, about yellow fever vaccine responses in identical twins.

The source material was PBMCs. The receptors were gathered from a young woman in good health. Both conserved end residues are part of each CDR3. The order of the fields is V gene, CDR3 length, D gene, J gene, clone size, CDR3 protein, CDR3 DNA. The D gene is left open where the match is weak. The size field is filled for only some rows; it gives once, few, many or a size class.

>TRBV6-1|14|TRBD1|TRBJ2-2|few
CASVQTGTGGELFF
TGTGCCAGCGTCCAGACAGGGACCGGCGGGGAGCTGTTTTTT
>TRBV12-3/TRBV12-4|16|TRBD1|TRBJ2-1|.
CASSFLAGGSYNEQFF
TGTGCCAGCAGTTTTCTGGCAGGGGGCTCCTACAATGAGCAGTTCTTC
>TRBV11-2|15|TRBD2|TRBJ2-1|.
CASSSSGREGNEQFF
TGTGCCAGCAGCTCTAGCGGGAGGGAGGGGAATGAGCAGTTCTTC
>TRBV5-1|15|.|TRBJ2-7|many
CASSPDSMSSYEQYF
TGCGCCAGCAGCCCCGACTCAATGAGCTCCTACGAGCAGTACTTC
>TRBV28|16|.|TRBJ1-5|many
CASSPLTGLLNQPQHF
TGTGCCAGCAGTCCCCTTACCGGACTGCTCAATCAGCCCCAGCATTTT
>TRBV12-3/TRBV12-4|12|.|TRBJ1-2|many
CASSFSGYGYTF
TGTGCCAGCAGTTTCTCGGGCTATGGCTACACCTTC
>TRBV3-1|14|.|TRBJ2-6|few
CASSPSDKSNVLTF
TGTGCCAGCAGCCCCTCGGACAAATCCAACGTCCTGACTTTC
>TRBV12-3/TRBV12-4|15|.|TRBJ2-3|.
CASSLPREGSDTQYF
TGTGCCAGCAGTTTACCGCGGGAAGGGTCAGATACGCAGTATTTT
>TRBV27|15|.|TRBJ2-7|.
CASSFNPRYLYEQYF
TGTGCCAGCAGTTTCAATCCCCGATATCTTTACGAGCAGTACTTC
>TRBV28|17|.|TRBJ2-1|few
CASRPREGQSSYNEQFF
TGTGCCAGCAGGCCTCGGGAGGGACAGAGCTCCTACAATGAGCAGTTCTTC
>TRBV7-6|15|TRBD2|TRBJ2-7|.
CASSSTGGATYEQYF
TGTGCCAGCAGCTCAACGGGAGGGGCGACCTACGAGCAGTACTTC
>TRBV29-1|13|.|TRBJ1-1|.
CSVDPRANTEAFF
TGCAGCGTTGATCCCAGGGCAAACACTGAAGCTTTCTTT
>TRBV7-6|13|TRBD1|TRBJ2-1|many
CASSFTGGDEQFF
TGTGCCAGCAGCTTTACAGGGGGCGATGAGCAGTTCTTC
>TRBV5-1|16|.|TRBJ2-3|.
CASSLGQGPLTDTQYF
TGCGCCAGCAGCTTGGGCCAGGGTCCCCTCACAGATACGCAGTATTTT
>TRBV5-1|14|TRBD1|TRBJ2-1|many
CASSSTGDLNEQFF
TGCGCCAGCAGCTCGACAGGGGACCTCAATGAGCAGTTCTTC
>TRBV27|17|TRBD2|TRBJ2-7|.
CASRTFGLAGGGYEQYF
TGTGCCAGCCGGACCTTTGGACTAGCGGGGGGGGGTTACGAGCAGTACTTC
>TRBV12-3/TRBV12-4|15|.|TRBJ2-2|.
CASSLGDTNTGELFF
TGTGCCAGCAGTTTAGGAGACACTAACACCGGGGAGCTGTTTTTT
>TRBV7-9|12|.|TRBJ2-2|many
CAGGMNTGELFF
TGTGCCGGAGGGATGAACACCGGGGAGCTGTTTTTT
>TRBV7-8|14|TRBD1|TRBJ1-2|.
CASSLVRGNYGYTF
TGTGCCAGCAGCTTAGTCAGGGGGAACTATGGCTACACCTTC
>TRBV3-1|14|TRBD2|TRBJ2-7|few
CASSQVSGRGVRYF
TGTGCCAGCAGCCAAGTAAGCGGGAGGGGCGTTCGGTACTTC
>TRBV6-5|15|.|TRBJ2-2|.
CASSSPWQSTGELFF
TGTGCCAGCAGTTCACCTTGGCAGTCCACCGGGGAGCTGTTTTTT
>TRBV5-1|14|TRBD1|TRBJ1-1|few
CASSPRDRAGEAFF
TGCGCCAGCAGCCCCCGGGACAGGGCAGGTGAAGCTTTCTTT
>TRBV20-1|11|.|TRBJ2-5|few
CSAEDAKTQYF
TGCAGTGCAGAGGACGCCAAGACCCAGTACTTC
>TRBV6-1|15|TRBD2|TRBJ2-3|many
CASSRRGAVADTQYF
TGTGCCAGCAGCCGGCGGGGGGCGGTCGCAGATACGCAGTATTTT
>TRBV29-1|15|.|TRBJ2-5|few
CSVRGPPRDRETQYF
TGCAGCGTTAGGGGACCTCCAAGAGATCGGGAGACCCAGTACTTC
>TRBV7-2|18|TRBD2|TRBJ2-5|.
CASSLTGVAGASQETQYF
TGTGCCAGCAGCTTAACGGGGGTAGCGGGGGCCTCCCAAGAGACCCAGTACTTC
>TRBV18|15|.|TRBJ2-1|.
CASSPGRPSYNEQFF
TGTGCCAGCTCACCGGGACGGCCATCCTACAATGAGCAGTTCTTC
>TRBV28|14|TRBD2|TRBJ2-1|.
CASRLGLADNEQFF
TGTGCCAGCAGGCTAGGACTAGCGGACAATGAGCAGTTCTTC
>TRBV5-1|16|TRBD1|TRBJ2-1|many
CASSLTGTASYNEQFF
TGCGCCAGCAGCTTGACCGGGACAGCGTCCTACAATGAGCAGTTCTTC
>TRBV4-1|15|TRBD2|TRBJ2-1|.
CASSLGLAANNEQFF
TGCGCCAGCAGCCTGGGACTAGCGGCTAACAATGAGCAGTTCTTC
>TRBV3-1|15|.|TRBJ2-7|many
CASSQDARELNEQYF
TGTGCCAGCAGCCAAGATGCCCGGGAGCTCAACGAGCAGTACTTC
>TRBV4-3|14|.|TRBJ2-7|.
CASSQATTRGEQYF
TGCGCCAGCAGCCAAGCCACCACTAGGGGCGAGCAGTACTTC
>TRBV28|15|.|TRBJ1-1|.
CASSLTRTGDTEAFF
TGTGCCAGCAGCCTAACGAGGACCGGTGACACTGAAGCTTTCTTT
>TRBV10-3|14|TRBD2|TRBJ2-3|few
CAITTSSSTDTQYF
TGTGCCATCACGACTAGCAGTTCCACAGATACGCAGTATTTT
>TRBV24-1|15|.|TRBJ2-7|many
CATSDPTGNPYEQYF
TGTGCCACCAGTGATCCGACCGGGAACCCCTACGAGCAGTACTTC
>TRBV10-3|14|.|TRBJ1-4|.
CAISESYGDEKLFF
TGTGCCATCAGTGAGTCGTATGGGGATGAAAAACTGTTTTTT
>TRBV24-1|18|TRBD2|TRBJ2-1|.
CATSDSFWTSGAYNEQFF
TGTGCCACCAGTGATTCTTTTTGGACTAGCGGGGCATACAATGAGCAGTTCTTC
>TRBV27|16|TRBD2|TRBJ2-3|.
CASSLLGGRVGDTQYF
TGTGCCAGCAGTTTACTGGGCGGGAGGGTTGGAGATACGCAGTATTTT
>TRBV25-1|15|.|TRBJ2-5|few
CASGKERQGGETQYF
TGTGCCAGCGGGAAGGAGAGACAGGGAGGCGAGACCCAGTACTTC
>TRBV3-1|19|TRBD2|TRBJ2-5|.
CASSQDFLAGGDLQETQYF
TGTGCCAGCAGCCAAGATTTTCTAGCGGGGGGGGATTTACAAGAGACCCAGTACTTC
>TRBV18|14|.|TRBJ2-3|.
CASSPAVSADTQYF
TGTGCCAGCTCACCGGCGGTGAGCGCAGATACGCAGTATTTT
>TRBV6-1|15|TRBD2|TRBJ2-5|.
CASSEEMGLGETQYF
TGTGCCAGCAGTGAAGAGATGGGACTAGGCGAGACCCAGTACTTC
>TRBV20-1|12|.|TRBJ1-1|many
CSAAWLNTEAFF
TGCAGTGCTGCCTGGTTGAACACTGAAGCTTTCTTT
>TRBV7-9|16|TRBD1|TRBJ2-7|many
CASSFIAGTGIYEQYF
TGTGCCAGCAGCTTTATAGCCGGGACAGGAATCTACGAGCAGTACTTC
>TRBV3-1|12|.|TRBJ2-1|many
CASSQTYDEQFF
TGTGCCAGCAGCCAAACATACGATGAGCAGTTCTTC
>TRBV5-1|17|.|TRBJ2-4|few
CASSPGRGEGAKNIQYF
TGCGCCAGCAGTCCGGGGCGCGGTGAGGGAGCCAAAAACATTCAGTACTTC